This TCR beta chain was captured by sequencing in a study of vaccination effects on CD4 cells after COVID-19. Whole-study context: BNT162b2 vaccine or mRNA-1273 vaccine was given to participants in two doses. Cultivation was performed at some 1.9 million PBMC per well with 10 IU/ml IL-2 and 9.5 to 10 ug/ml peptides added.

Subsequent to a culture period of nine to ten days, CD4+ T cells were isolated. Both day 3 and day 7 saw half the medium replaced with IL-2 medium. Assay: immunoSEQ multiplex PCR; the TCRdb copy retains only in-frame clones and omits some. This sample has tens of thousands of clones, with over 80% found just once. Turning to this clone: Its antigen is unknown.

V was pared by 0 bases and J by 4 bases, with 15 bases between. Germline CDR1 and CDR2: SGHRS and YFSETQ. The CDR3 has 16 residues. The TCR comes from a human donor who received a COVID-19 vaccine. This chain joins TRBV5-1 and TRBJ2-3; perhaps TRBD1 as D (6 bases). Sequenced here: CD4+ T cells from PBMCs cultured without peptide, sampled before COVID-19 vaccination. The CDR3 sequence is CASSLAPTRGPDTQYF. The CDR3 region has the DNA TGCGCCAGCAGCTTGGCCCCTACCAGGGGACCAGATACGCAGTATTTT.